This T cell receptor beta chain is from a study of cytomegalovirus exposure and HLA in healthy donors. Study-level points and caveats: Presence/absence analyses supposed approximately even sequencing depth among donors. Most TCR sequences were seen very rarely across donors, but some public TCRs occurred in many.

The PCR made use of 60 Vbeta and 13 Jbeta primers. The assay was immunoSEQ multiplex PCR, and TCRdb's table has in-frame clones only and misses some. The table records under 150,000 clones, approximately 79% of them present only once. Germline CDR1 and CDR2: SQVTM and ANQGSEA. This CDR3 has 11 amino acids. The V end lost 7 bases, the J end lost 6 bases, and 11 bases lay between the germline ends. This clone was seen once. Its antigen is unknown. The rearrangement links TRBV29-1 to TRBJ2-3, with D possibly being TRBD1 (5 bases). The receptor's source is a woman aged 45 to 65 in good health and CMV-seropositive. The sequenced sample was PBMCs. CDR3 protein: CSAHSGDTQYF. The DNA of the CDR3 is TGCAGCGCCCATTCAGGGGATACGCAGTATTTT.